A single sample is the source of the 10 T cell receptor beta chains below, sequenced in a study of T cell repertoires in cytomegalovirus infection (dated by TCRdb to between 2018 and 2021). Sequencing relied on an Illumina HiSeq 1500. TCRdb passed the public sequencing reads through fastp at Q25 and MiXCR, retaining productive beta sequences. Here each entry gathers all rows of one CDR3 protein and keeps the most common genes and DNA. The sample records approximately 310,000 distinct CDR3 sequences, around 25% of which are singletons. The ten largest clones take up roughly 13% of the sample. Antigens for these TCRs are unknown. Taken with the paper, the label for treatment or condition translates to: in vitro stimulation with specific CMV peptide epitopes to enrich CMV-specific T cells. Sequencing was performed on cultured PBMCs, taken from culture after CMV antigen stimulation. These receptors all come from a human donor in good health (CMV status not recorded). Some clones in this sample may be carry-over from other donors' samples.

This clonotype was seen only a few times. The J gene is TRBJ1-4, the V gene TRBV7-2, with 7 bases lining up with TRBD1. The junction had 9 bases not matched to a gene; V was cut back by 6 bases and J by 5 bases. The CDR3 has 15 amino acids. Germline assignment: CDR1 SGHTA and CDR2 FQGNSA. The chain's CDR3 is CASSSRQGENEKLFF. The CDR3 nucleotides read TGTGCCAGCAGTTCTCGGCAGGGGGAAAATGAAAAACTGTTTTTT. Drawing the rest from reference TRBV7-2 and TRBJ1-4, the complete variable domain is GAGVSQSPSNKVTEKGKDVELRCDPISGHTALYWYRQSLGQGLEFLIYFQGNSAPDKSGLPSDRFSAERTGGSVSTLTIQRTQQEDSAVYLCASSSRQGENEKLFFGSGTQLSVL.

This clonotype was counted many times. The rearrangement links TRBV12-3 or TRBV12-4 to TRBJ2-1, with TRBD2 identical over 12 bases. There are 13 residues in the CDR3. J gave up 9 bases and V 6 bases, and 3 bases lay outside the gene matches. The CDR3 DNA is TGTGCCAGCAGGACACTAGCGGGAGGTGAGCAGTTCTTC. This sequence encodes CASRTLAGGEQFF.

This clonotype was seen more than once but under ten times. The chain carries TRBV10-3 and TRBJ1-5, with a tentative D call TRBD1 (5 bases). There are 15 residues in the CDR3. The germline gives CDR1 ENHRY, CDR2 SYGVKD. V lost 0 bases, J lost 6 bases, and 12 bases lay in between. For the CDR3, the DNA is TGTGCCATCAGTGAGTCGCAGTGGGGGGTTCAGCCCCAGCATTTT. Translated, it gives CAISESQWGVQPQHF.

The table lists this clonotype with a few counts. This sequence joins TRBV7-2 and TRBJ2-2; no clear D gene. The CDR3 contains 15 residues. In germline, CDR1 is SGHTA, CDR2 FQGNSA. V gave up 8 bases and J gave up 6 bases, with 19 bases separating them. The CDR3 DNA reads TGTGCCAGCGGGCAGGAGTCACTGGCCGCCGGGGAGCTGTTTTTT. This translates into CASGQESLAAGELFF.

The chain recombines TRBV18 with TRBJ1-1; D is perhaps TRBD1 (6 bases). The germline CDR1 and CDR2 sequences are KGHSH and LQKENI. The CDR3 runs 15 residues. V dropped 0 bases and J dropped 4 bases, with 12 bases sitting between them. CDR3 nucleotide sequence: TGTGCCAGCTCACCACCGTCACAGGGAGGCACTGAAGCTTTCTTT. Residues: CASSPPSQGGTEAFF.

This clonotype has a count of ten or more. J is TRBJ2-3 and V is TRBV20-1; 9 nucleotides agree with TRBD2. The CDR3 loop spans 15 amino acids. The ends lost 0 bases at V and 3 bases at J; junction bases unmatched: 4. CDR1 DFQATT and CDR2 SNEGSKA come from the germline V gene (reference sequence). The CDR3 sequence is CSARDLAGRTDTQYF. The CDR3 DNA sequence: TGCAGTGCTAGAGATCTAGCGGGACGGACAGATACGCAGTATTTT.

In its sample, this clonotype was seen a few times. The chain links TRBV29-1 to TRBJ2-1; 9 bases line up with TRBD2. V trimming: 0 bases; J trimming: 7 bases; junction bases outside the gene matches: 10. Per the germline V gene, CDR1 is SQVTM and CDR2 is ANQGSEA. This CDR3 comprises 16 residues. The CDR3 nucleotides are TGCAGCGTTGAAGATAGTAGCGGGAGTGATAGTAATGAGCAGTTCTTC. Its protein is CSVEDSSGSDSNEQFF.

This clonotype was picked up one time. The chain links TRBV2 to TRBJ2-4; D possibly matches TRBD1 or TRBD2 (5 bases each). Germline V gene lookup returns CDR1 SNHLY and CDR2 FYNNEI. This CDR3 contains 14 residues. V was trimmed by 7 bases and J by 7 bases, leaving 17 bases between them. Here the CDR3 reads CASIPGTADNIQYF. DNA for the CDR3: TGTGCCAGCATTCCCGGGACCGCGGATAACATTCAGTACTTC. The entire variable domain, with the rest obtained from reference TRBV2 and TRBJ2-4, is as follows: EPEVTQTPSHQVTQMGQEVILRCVPISNHLYFYWYRQILGQKVEFLVSFYNNEISEKSEIFDDQFSVERPDGSNFTLKIRSTKLEDSAMYFCASIPGTADNIQYFGAGTRLSVL.

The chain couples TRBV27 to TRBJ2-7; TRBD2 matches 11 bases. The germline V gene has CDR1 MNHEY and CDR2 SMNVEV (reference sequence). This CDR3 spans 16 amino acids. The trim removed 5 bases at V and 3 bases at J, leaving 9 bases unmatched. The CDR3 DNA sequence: TGTGCCAGCAGTATCGCCGGGACTAGCGGATTCTACGAGCAGTACGTC. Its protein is CASSIAGTSGFYEQYV.

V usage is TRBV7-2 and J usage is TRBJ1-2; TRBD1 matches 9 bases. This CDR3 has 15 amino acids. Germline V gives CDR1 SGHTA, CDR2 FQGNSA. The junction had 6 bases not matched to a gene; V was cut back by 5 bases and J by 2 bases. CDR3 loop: CASSAGQGSNYGYTF. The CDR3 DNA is TGTGCCAGCAGCGCTGGACAGGGGAGCAACTATGGCTACACCTTC.